A single T cell receptor (beta chain) is shown here with its context. Antigen specificity is unknown. This sample was taken from a study of T cell responses to AZD1222 COVID-19 vaccine. General study findings and limits: Elevations in Spike-specific TCR breadth and depth followed administration of two AZD1222 doses. Seropositive at baseline were only a handful of AZD1222 recipients.

CDR1 SGHAT and CDR2 FQNNGV come from the germline V gene. The length of the CDR3 is 15 residues. The repertoire was sequenced with immunoSEQ multiplex PCR; TCRdb's copy has only in-frame clones and lacks some. The sample has around 140,000 clones, about 94% seen once. Sequenced material: peripheral blood, taken 28 days after the second AZD1222 dose. V usage is TRBV11-2 and J usage is TRBJ2-3, with 12 bases aligning to TRBD2. The receptor was derived from an adult who received the AZD1222 COVID-19 vaccine. The CDR3 sequence is CGWASGGALVDTQYF. The CDR3 coding sequence is TGTGGGTGGGCTAGCGGGGGGGCTTTGGTAGATACGCAGTATTTT.